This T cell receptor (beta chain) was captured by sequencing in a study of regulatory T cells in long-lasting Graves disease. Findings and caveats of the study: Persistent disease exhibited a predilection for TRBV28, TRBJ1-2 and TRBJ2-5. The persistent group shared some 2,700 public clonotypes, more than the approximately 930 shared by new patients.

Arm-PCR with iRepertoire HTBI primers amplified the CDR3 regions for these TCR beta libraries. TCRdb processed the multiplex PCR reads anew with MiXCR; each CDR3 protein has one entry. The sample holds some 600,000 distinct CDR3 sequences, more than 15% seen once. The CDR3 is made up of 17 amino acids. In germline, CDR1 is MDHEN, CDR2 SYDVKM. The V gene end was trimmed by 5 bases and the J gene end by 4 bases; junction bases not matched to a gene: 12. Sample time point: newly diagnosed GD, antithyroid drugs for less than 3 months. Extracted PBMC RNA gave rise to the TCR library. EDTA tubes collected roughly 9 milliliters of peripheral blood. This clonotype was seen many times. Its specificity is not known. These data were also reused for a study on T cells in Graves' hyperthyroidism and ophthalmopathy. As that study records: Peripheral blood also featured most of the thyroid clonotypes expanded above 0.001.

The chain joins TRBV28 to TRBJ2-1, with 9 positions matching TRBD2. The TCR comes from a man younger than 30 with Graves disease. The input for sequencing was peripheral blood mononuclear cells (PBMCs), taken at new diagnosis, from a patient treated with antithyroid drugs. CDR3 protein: CASSRTTSAGGYNEQFF. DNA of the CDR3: TGTGCCAGCAGTCGAACCACGTCAGCGGGAGGTTACAATGAGCAGTTCTTC. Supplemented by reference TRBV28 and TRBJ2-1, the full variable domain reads DVKVTQSSRYLVKRTGEKVFLECVQDMDHENMFWYRQDPGLGLRLIYFSYDVKMKEKGDIPEGYSVSREKKERFSLILESASTNQTSMYLCASSRTTSAGGYNEQFFGPGTRLTVL.